The clone carrying this TCR beta chain occurred once. This entry belongs to a study of blood T cell repertoires in COVID-19. Generated by immunoSEQ multiplex PCR, the TCRdb table keeps only in-frame clones and is missing some. The repertoire holds 45,000 to 55,000 clones, with over 80% as singletons. The ends lost 4 bases at V and 2 bases at J; junction bases unmatched: 9. This CDR3 spans 18 amino acids. CDR1 is LNHDA and CDR2 is SQIVND in the germline V gene (reference sequence). This chain uses TRBV19 with TRBJ1-5; 12 nucleotides match TRBD1. Sequenced sample: peripheral blood. This receptor was identified in a man in his fifties or sixties with acute or convalescent COVID-19. The CDR3 here is CASSNRDRGLSGNQPQHF. The CDR3 DNA is TGTGCCAGTAGTAACCGGGACAGGGGGCTGAGTGGCAATCAGCCCCAGCATTTT.